This T cell receptor (beta chain) was sequenced during a study of metastatic and nonmetastatic thyroid tumors. Study-wide results and caveats: A significant increase in TCR beta diversity was reportedly seen in malignant thyroid tumors relative to benign nodules, in blood and tumor.

Thyroid surgery had not been preceded by any treatment in any patient. This CDR3 has 11 amino acids. CDR1 is SGHTS and CDR2 is YDEGEE in the germline V gene. TCRdb reanalyzed the PCR reads via MiXCR. The repertoire holds roughly 25,000 clones, with about 24% as singletons. This clone was seen repeatedly, ten times or more. Its antigen remains unidentified. The junction shows a germline mismatch at one end, possibly a read error. The rearrangement joins TRBV5-8 to TRBJ2-7, with no clear D. The specimen was tumor tissue. The clonotype originates from a male donor with papillary thyroid cancer or a benign thyroid nodule (not recorded which). Some clones in this sample may be carry-over from other donors' samples. The CDR3 DNA follows: TGTGCCAGCAGCTTGGACCACGAGCAGTGCTTC. Protein sequence: CASSLDHEQCF.